This T cell receptor (beta chain) is drawn from a study of T cell responses to AZD1222 COVID-19 vaccine (TCRdb year 2021). Context from the whole study: AZD1222 recipients given second doses at about 4 weeks or at about 12 weeks were pooled, since spike-specific TCR depth and breadth were not found to differ between the two schedules. A total of about 230 trial participants underwent TCR sequencing, of whom 200 to 220 received two doses of AZD1222 and about 25 received two doses of the MenACWY control vaccine. Trial participants were enrolled by age into subgroups of 18-55, 56-69 and 70-plus years, and around 150, 28 and 57 TCR-sequenced participants, respectively, were included in these subgroups.

This clone has a handful of counts. Its recognized antigen is unknown. No much larger clonotype is one base removed from it; base qualities were not supplied. The time point label, as the study defines it: baseline before first vaccination. Vaccinee samples came from UK trials COV001 and COV002, including a single-blind randomized controlled phase 2/3 trial of AZD1222 (ChAdOx1 nCoV-19) in healthy adults. Trial participant PBMC samples were collected at day 0 and day 28 after the second dose for TCRbeta chain sequencing. Overall study results and their limits: A significant rise in spike-specific TCR breadth and depth was observed after two AZD1222 doses relative to day 0 and relative to MenACWY recipients. The whole spike protein was spanned by vaccine-associated CD4 TCRs, and dominant responses were seen in regions 160-218 and 743-854. Participants were mostly white British and included more females than males, and it was suggested by the authors that clonal diversity may have been underestimated. Reportedly, almost half of the unique spike-specific TCRs recognized epitopes lying outside the regions that are mutated in the B.1.351 and B.1.1.7 variants. The 56-69-year group was small, and its depth increase did not reach significance, likely because of low power. No day 14 peak-response samples were available, so repertoires were characterized only after the peak T cell response. Only five to seven AZD1222 recipients were SARS-CoV-2 seropositive at baseline, limiting conclusions about previously exposed vaccinees.

The CDR3 starts with the cysteine, ends with the phenylalanine, and has 16 residues. The only DNA kept is the CDR3, 48 bases in frame from the first base. V is pruned by 0 bases and J by 6 bases, leaving 6 bases of the junction without a gene match. CDR1 and CDR2, per the germline V gene, are MNHEY and SVGAGI. The CDR3 regions of human TCRbeta chains were analyzed by immunosequencing. Per the original workflow: Repertoire TCRs were matched against a reference library of SARS-CoV-2-specific TCRs generated with the MIRA antigen-specificity platform. Breadth was defined as the fraction of unique TCRs that were SARS-CoV-2-associated, and depth was defined as the fraction of total T cells that were SARS-CoV-2-associated. Using the MIRA data, each spike-specific TCR was mapped to the spike region that the TCR reacts to and placed in a CD4 or CD8 class. Log10-transformed breadth and depth values were compared by one-way ANOVA with Sidak's multiple comparisons tests. This immuneACCESS table, as held by TCRdb, lists in-frame sequences with V and J called but not all clones. Of the missing ones, under half trace to an unresolved V gene in checked studies; the others have no known cause. The V and J calls and clone size were taken over from that table, and D and trimming were inferred from the DNA. The sample table shows about 160,000 clones, and about 88% are seen once. Of the sample, approximately 5.7% is held by the ten largest clones.

The sample consisted of peripheral blood, taken on day 0 of AZD1222 vaccination. The clonotype was recovered from an adult in good health. The V and J genes are TRBV6-5 and TRBJ2-2; the junction holds 8 bases that match TRBD1. The CDR3 has the sequence CASSYSETGAAGELFF. The DNA sequence follows: TGTGCCAGCAGTTACTCCGAGACAGGGGCGGCCGGGGAGCTGTTTTTT.